These 14 T cell receptor beta chains were all obtained from the same sample, sequenced in a study of T cell responses to AZD1222 COVID-19 vaccine. Profiled with immunoSEQ multiplex PCR; TCRdb holds only in-frame clones, not every one. The sample shows some 150,000 clones, roughly 85% of them seen only once. Sequences were derived from peripheral blood, sampled 28 days after the second dose of the MenACWY control vaccine. Source of these receptors: an adult who received the MenACWY meningococcal vaccine as a control.

There are a few counts of this clone. The J gene is TRBJ1-2, the V gene TRBV2, with D perhaps matching TRBD1 (5 bases). Germline CDR1 and CDR2: SNHLY and FYNNEI. CDR3 length equals 14 residues. Trimming removed 6 bases at V and 0 bases at J, with 11 bases between. The CDR3 spells CASRYRTTNYGYTF. The CDR3 nucleotides read TGTGCCAGCAGGTATAGGACAACTAACTATGGCTACACCTTC.

This chain joins TRBV5-1 and TRBJ1-1; D is undetermined. CDR1 is SGHRS, CDR2 YFSETQ, per germline. The V end lost 7 bases, the J end lost 2 bases, and 12 bases lay between the germline ends. CDR3 size: 13 residues. CDR3 DNA: TGCGCCAGCTACCAGGATCGCAACACTGAAGCTTTCTTT. Its translation: CASYQDRNTEAFF.

This clone was found a few times. One end of the junction fails to match germline, which may point to a read error. V usage is TRBV11-2 and J usage is TRBJ1-2; perhaps TRBD1 as D (5 bases). Per germline, CDR1 SGHAT and CDR2 FQNNGV. The CDR3 is made up of 15 amino acids. CDR3 sequence reads: CASRLVGRSLYGYTF. As DNA, the CDR3 is TGTGCCAGCAGATTAGTGGGACGGAGCTTGTATGGCTACACCTTC.

V gene TRBV28 combines with J gene TRBJ1-1; D possibly corresponds to TRBD1 (5 bases). CDR3 length: 15 amino acids. Germline lookup yields CDR1 MDHEN and CDR2 SYDVKM. V lost 7 bases, J lost 4 bases, and 19 bases lay in between. The DNA of the CDR3 is TGTGCCAGCATCCTAAGGGGATCCCGCGGCACTGAAGCTTTCTTT. Its translation is CASILRGSRGTEAFF.

This chain links TRBV5-1 with TRBJ1-6; D possibly corresponds to TRBD1 (6 bases). The CDR3 loop spans 15 amino acids. CDR1 is SGHRS, CDR2 YFSETQ, per germline. Trimming shortened V by 3 bases and J by 8 bases, and 15 bases separated the two germline ends. DNA of the CDR3: TGCGCCAGCAGCTCCCGGACAGCCCAGGATTCACCCCTCCACTTT. It is translated as CASSSRTAQDSPLHF.

For the CDR3, the DNA is TGTGCCAGCACCCCAGCGGGGCCGAACACTGAAGCTTTCTTT. Amino acid sequence: CASTPAGPNTEAFF. The V gene is TRBV6-5, the J gene TRBJ1-1; tentatively, D is TRBD1 (5 bases). This CDR3 is built from 14 residues. Germline lookup yields CDR1 MNHEY and CDR2 SVGAGI. V dropped 7 bases and J dropped 1 base, with 13 bases sitting between them.

In this sample, this clone turned up a few times. The chain employs TRBV6-2 or TRBV6-3 and TRBJ1-1; a possible D gene is TRBD1 (5 bases). The germline CDR1 and CDR2 sequences are MNHEY and SVGEGT. The CDR3 totals 15 residues. The V end lost 0 bases, the J end lost 4 bases, and 12 bases lay between the germline ends. The CDR3 loop reads CASSYSSGGITEAFF. The CDR3 DNA follows: TGTGCCAGCAGTTACTCGAGTGGGGGTATCACTGAAGCTTTCTTT.

Of note for this clone: The junction departs from germline at one end; a sequencing error may be responsible. The chain joins TRBV7-7 to TRBJ2-5; 8 nucleotides align to TRBD1. The CDR3 consists of 16 residues. Germline CDR1 and CDR2: SSHAT and FNYEAQ (reference sequence). This CDR3 is CASSPAGDRGRETQYF. In nucleotides, the CDR3 is TGTGCTAGCAGCCCTGCTGGTGACAGGGGTCGGGAGACCCAGTACTTC.

The rearrangement uses TRBV28 and TRBJ2-5; D perhaps matches TRBD1 (5 bases). V lost 2 bases, J lost 5 bases, and 18 bases lay in between. The germline V gene has CDR1 MDHEN and CDR2 SYDVKM. The CDR3 covers 16 residues. The CDR3 here is CASSLPPQRQIETQYF. For the CDR3, the DNA is TGTGCCAGCAGTTTACCCCCGCAAAGACAGATCGAGACCCAGTACTTC.

The chain recombines TRBV7-2 with TRBJ2-5; perhaps TRBD1 as D (6 bases). The V end was cut by 2 bases, the J end by 2 bases, with 12 bases between. In germline, CDR1 is SGHTA, CDR2 FQGNSA. The CDR3 length is 15 residues. As DNA, the CDR3 is TGTGCCAGCAGCTTAAACCCAGGGGCTCAAGAGACCCAGTACTTC. Translation: CASSLNPGAQETQYF.

This chain links TRBV5-1 with TRBJ1-1, with TRBD1 as a possible D gene (6 bases). The CDR3 totals 17 residues. Germline CDR1 and CDR2: SGHRS and YFSETQ. V was clipped by 4 bases and J by 2 bases, with 21 bases between them. CDR3 nucleotides: TGCGCCAGCAGCGCTGGCGGTGTCAGGGGCCCTAACACTGAAGCTTTCTTT. This gives the protein CASSAGGVRGPNTEAFF.

A few counts support this clone. V usage is TRBV29-1 and J usage is TRBJ2-2, with 13 bases aligning to TRBD2. Germline trimming cut 6 bases from V and 5 bases from J; bases unmatched to any gene: 3. In germline, CDR1 is SQVTM, CDR2 ANQGSEA. The CDR3 has 14 amino acids. CDR3 loop: CSVGLAGETGELFF. The CDR3 region has the DNA TGCAGCGTCGGACTAGCGGGAGAAACCGGGGAGCTGTTTTTT.

This sequence joins TRBV7-9 and TRBJ2-3, with 15 bases aligning to TRBD2. CDR1 and CDR2 from the germline V gene are SEHNR and FQNEAQ (reference sequence). The CDR3 has 16 amino acids. The junction had 2 bases not matched to a gene; V was cut back by 3 bases and J by 4 bases. CDR3 region: CASSFRTSGGADTQYF. As DNA, the CDR3 is TGTGCCAGCAGCTTTCGGACTAGCGGGGGGGCAGATACGCAGTATTTT.

There are a few counts of this clone. The CDR3 DNA is TGTGCCAGCAGCATCTCCGTCGGGTCCTACGAGCAGTACTTC. Its protein is CASSISVGSYEQYF. The rearrangement uses TRBV7-2 and TRBJ2-7; D not resolved. The CDR3 consists of 14 residues. The germline V gene encodes CDR1 SGHTA and CDR2 FQGNSA. Trimming took 5 bases from V and 1 from J, leaving 12 bases between them.